These T cell receptor beta chains were read from a single sample in a study of T cell repertoires in cytomegalovirus infection. Their antigens are not known. TCRdb re-called the reads with MiXCR, one entry per CDR3 protein. In the table there are hundreds of thousands of distinct CDR3 sequences, 25% to 30% of which are singletons. The sample in question was cultured PBMCs, obtained from culture after CMV antigen stimulation. The receptors shown here come from a human donor in good health (CMV status not recorded). Some clones in this sample may be carry-over from other donors' samples. Both conserved end residues are trimmed from each CDR3.

J,V,CDR3
TRBJ2-2,TRBV5-4,ASSLELAGTGELF
TRBJ1-4,TRBV6-1,ASSPRDRGPEKLF
TRBJ1-2,TRBV15,ATSKDPGSTYGYT
TRBJ1-5,TRBV6-5,ASSEVGQGIQPQH
TRBJ2-5,TRBV12-3/TRBV12-4,ASSLAAPTSQTQY
TRBJ1-5,TRBV6-6,ASSAGANSNQPQH
TRBJ2-3,TRBV7-6,ASSTVGGSTDTQY
TRBJ2-1,TRBV7-7,ASSRDRVNEQF
TRBJ1-1,TRBV5-1,ASSPAHGGHTEAF
TRBJ1-1,TRBV18,ASSPQDGVNTEAF
TRBJ2-7,TRBV4-1,ASSQDSIGTSSYEQY
TRBJ2-3,TRBV6-1,ASRAAGTLSTDTQY
TRBJ2-5,TRBV7-8,ASSFQGAETQY
TRBJ2-1,TRBV7-2,ASTLAGRHNEQF
TRBJ2-3,TRBV20-1,SARITGLSDTQY
TRBJ2-2,TRBV6-6,ASIGQPNTGELF
TRBJ2-3,TRBV19,ASSIVARRRTDTQY
TRBJ2-4,TRBV4-1,ASSQDIVGTGRNIQY
TRBJ1-5,TRBV6-1,ATIDRNSNQPQH
TRBJ2-7,TRBV20-1,SASSGSYEQY
TRBJ1-5,TRBV6-5,ASSYSPDNNQPQH
TRBJ2-1,TRBV7-9,ASSLSGGLGYEQF
TRBJ2-1,TRBV5-1,ASSLVTVETYEQF
TRBJ2-1,TRBV12-3/TRBV12-4,ASSAGQLAYNEQF
TRBJ2-1,TRBV20-1,SARMPAGTSDVRVEQF
TRBJ2-2,TRBV19,ASSISGRRTGELF
TRBJ1-1,TRBV5-1,ASSLVGDRSTEAF
TRBJ1-2,TRBV15,ATSRDLGRYT
TRBJ1-6,TRBV27,ASSLSYRADSPLH
TRBJ1-1,TRBV5-6,ASSLGIPNTEAF
TRBJ2-2,TRBV7-8,ASSMGTYTGELF
TRBJ1-1,TRBV7-8,ASSFVQVPRTEAF
TRBJ2-7,TRBV6-6,ASSFEGQGPHYEQY
TRBJ2-1,TRBV4-1,ASSSRDLSYNEQF
TRBJ2-5,TRBV7-3,ASSPGNGGKTQY
TRBJ1-5,TRBV28,ASSTGASDQPQH
TRBJ1-1,TRBV27,ASTPGALNTEAF
TRBJ1-5,TRBV7-9,ASSLTIPGGGQPQH
TRBJ1-1,TRBV10-3,ATQMENTEAF
TRBJ2-7,TRBV14,ASSQVGKSYEQY
TRBJ1-2,TRBV20-1,SAHSQGYYGYT
TRBJ2-5,TRBV19,ASSTSRGAETQY
TRBJ1-1,TRBV6-8,ASSPHDRMNTEAF
TRBJ2-1,TRBV20-1,SARDLQGPYNEQF
TRBJ2-2,TRBV5-4,ASSKGQASTGELF
TRBJ1-5,TRBV12-3/TRBV12-4,ASSLVRMRAKSNQPQH
TRBJ2-5,TRBV3-1,ASSQVVRAETQY
TRBJ1-1,TRBV20-1,SAPRGTEAF
TRBJ1-1,TRBV7-9,ASSGRSGTAEAF
TRBJ2-3,TRBV27,ASRYLSGGAADTQY
TRBJ1-1,TRBV6-1,ASTPDWGNTEAF
TRBJ2-6,TRBV2,ASRGGRISGANVLT
TRBJ1-6,TRBV4-1,ASSEIHSPLH
TRBJ2-2,TRBV11-2,ASSFQGPRSLF